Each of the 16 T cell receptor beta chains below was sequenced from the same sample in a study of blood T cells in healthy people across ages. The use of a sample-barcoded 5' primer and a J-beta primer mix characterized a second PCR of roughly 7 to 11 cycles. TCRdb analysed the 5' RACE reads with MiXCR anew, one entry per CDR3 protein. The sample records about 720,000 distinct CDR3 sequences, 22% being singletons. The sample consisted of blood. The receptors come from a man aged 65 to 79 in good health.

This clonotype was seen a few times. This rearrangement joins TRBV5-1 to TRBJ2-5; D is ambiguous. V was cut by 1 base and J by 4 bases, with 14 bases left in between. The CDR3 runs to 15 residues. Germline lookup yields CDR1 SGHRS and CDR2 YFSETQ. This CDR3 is CASSLTLGSAETQYF. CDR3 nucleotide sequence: TGCGCCAGCAGCTTGACCCTTGGGTCCGCAGAGACCCAGTACTTC. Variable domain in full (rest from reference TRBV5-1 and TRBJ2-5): KAGVTQTPRYLIKTRGQQVTLSCSPISGHRSVSWYQQTPGQGLQFLFEYFSETQRNKGNFPGRFSGRQFSNSRSEMNVSTLELGDSALYLCASSLTLGSAETQYFGPGTRLLVL.

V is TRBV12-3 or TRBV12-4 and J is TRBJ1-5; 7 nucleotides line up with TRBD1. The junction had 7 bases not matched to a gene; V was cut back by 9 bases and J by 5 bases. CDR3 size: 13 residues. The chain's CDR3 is CASGRGPDQPQHF. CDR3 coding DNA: TGTGCCAGTGGGAGGGGGCCGGATCAGCCCCAGCATTTT.

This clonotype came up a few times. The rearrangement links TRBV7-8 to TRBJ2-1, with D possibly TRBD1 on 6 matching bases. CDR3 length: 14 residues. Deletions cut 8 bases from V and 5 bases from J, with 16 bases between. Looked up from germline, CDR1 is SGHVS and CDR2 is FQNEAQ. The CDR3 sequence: CASFIRDTDNEQFF. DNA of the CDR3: TGTGCCAGCTTCATCCGGGACACAGACAATGAGCAGTTCTTC.

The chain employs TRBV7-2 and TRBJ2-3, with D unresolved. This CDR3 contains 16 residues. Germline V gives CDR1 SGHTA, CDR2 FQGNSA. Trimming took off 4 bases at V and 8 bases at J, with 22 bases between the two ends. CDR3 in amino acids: CASSSPLVWSAATQYF. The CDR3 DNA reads TGTGCCAGCAGCTCCCCCCTAGTGTGGAGCGCTGCTACGCAGTATTTT. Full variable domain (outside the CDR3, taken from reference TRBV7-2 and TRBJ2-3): GAGVSQSPSNKVTEKGKDVELRCDPISGHTALYWYRQSLGQGLEFLIYFQGNSAPDKSGLPSDRFSAERTGGSVSTLTIQRTQQEDSAVYLCASSSPLVWSAATQYFGPGTRLTVL.

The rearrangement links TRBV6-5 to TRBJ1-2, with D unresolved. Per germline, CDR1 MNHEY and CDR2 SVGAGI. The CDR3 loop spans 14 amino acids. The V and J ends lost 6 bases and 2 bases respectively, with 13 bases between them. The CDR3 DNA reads TGTGCCAGCAGGGCACCGGGAGGAAACTATGGCTACACCTTC. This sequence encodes CASRAPGGNYGYTF.

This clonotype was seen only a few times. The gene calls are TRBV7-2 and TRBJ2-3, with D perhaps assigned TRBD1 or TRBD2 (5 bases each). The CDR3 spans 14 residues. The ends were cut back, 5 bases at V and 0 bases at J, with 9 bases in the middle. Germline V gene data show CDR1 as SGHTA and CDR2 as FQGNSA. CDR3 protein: CASSEGISTDTQYF. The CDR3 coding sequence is TGTGCCAGCAGCGAGGGGATAAGCACAGATACGCAGTATTTT.

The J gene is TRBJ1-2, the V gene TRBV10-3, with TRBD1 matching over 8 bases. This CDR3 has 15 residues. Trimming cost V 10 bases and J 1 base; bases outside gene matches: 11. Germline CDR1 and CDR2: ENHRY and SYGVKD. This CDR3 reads CATNAGTGFNYGYTF. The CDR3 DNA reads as TGTGCCACCAACGCAGGGACAGGCTTTAACTATGGCTACACCTTC.

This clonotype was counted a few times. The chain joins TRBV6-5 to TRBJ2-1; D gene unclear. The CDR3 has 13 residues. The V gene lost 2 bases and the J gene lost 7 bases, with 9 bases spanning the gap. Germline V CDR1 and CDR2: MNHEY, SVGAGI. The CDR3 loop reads CASSYPSRNEQFF. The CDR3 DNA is TGTGCCAGCAGTTACCCCTCCCGAAATGAGCAGTTCTTC.

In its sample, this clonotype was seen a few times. CDR3 nucleotides: TGTGCCAGCAGCTTGGGAGAACAGGGTACCCATGAGCAGTTCTTC. It is translated as CASSLGEQGTHEQFF. The gene calls are TRBV5-8 and TRBJ2-5; possible D gene TRBD1, 6 bases. The end of the DNA aligns better with TRBJ2-1, so the J call may be wrong. From germline, CDR1 is SGHTS and CDR2 YDEGEE. The CDR3 is made up of 15 amino acids.

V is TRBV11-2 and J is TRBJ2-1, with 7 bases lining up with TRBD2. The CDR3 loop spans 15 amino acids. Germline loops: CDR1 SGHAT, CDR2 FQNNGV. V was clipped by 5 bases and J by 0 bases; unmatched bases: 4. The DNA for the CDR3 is TGTGCCAGCAGCCCCGGGGACTACTCCTACAATGAGCAGTTCTTC. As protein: CASSPGDYSYNEQFF. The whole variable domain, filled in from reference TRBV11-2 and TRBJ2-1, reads EAGVAQSPRYKIIEKRQSVAFWCNPISGHATLYWYQQILGQGPKLLIQFQNNGVVDDSQLPKDRFSAERLKGVDSTLKIQPAKLEDSAVYLCASSPGDYSYNEQFFGPGTRLTVL.

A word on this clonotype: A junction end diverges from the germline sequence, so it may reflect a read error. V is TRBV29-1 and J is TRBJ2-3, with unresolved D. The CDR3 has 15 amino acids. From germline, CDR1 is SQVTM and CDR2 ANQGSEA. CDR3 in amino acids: CSVEVGPRTTDTQYF. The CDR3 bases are TGCAGCGTTGAAGTAGGACCCCGGACCACAGATACGCAGTACTTT.

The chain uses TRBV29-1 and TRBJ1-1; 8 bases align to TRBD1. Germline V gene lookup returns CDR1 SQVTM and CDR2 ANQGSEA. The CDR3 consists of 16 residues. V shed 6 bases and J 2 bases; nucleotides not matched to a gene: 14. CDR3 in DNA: TGCAGCGTCCTTCTCGGGACAGGCGCCCTAAACACTGAAGCTTTCTTT. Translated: CSVLLGTGALNTEAFF.

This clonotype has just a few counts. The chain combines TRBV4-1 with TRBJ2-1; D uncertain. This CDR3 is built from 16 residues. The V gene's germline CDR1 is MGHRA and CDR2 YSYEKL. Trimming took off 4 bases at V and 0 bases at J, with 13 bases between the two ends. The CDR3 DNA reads TGCGCCAGCAGCCCGTTCGCCCAGAGCTCCTACAATGAGCAGTTCTTC. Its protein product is CASSPFAQSSYNEQFF.

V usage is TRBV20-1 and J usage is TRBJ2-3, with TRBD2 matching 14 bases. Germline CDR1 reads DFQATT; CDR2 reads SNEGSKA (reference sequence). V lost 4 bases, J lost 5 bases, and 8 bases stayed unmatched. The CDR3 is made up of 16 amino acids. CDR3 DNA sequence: TGCAGTGCTATACTTTGGACTAGCGGGGGGCAAGATACGCAGTATTTT. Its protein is CSAILWTSGGQDTQYF.

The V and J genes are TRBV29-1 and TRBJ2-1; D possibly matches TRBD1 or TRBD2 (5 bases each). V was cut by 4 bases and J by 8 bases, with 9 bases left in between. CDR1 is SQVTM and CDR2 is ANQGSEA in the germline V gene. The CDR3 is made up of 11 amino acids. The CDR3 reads CSVGGVHEQFF. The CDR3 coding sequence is TGCAGCGTTGGAGGGGTCCATGAGCAGTTCTTC.

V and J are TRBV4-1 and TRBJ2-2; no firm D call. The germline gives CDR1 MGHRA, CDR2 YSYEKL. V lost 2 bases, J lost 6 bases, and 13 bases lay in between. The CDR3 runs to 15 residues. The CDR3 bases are TGCGCCAGCAGCCAAATGTTACGGGTAGCCGGGGAGCTGTTTTTT. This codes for CASSQMLRVAGELFF.